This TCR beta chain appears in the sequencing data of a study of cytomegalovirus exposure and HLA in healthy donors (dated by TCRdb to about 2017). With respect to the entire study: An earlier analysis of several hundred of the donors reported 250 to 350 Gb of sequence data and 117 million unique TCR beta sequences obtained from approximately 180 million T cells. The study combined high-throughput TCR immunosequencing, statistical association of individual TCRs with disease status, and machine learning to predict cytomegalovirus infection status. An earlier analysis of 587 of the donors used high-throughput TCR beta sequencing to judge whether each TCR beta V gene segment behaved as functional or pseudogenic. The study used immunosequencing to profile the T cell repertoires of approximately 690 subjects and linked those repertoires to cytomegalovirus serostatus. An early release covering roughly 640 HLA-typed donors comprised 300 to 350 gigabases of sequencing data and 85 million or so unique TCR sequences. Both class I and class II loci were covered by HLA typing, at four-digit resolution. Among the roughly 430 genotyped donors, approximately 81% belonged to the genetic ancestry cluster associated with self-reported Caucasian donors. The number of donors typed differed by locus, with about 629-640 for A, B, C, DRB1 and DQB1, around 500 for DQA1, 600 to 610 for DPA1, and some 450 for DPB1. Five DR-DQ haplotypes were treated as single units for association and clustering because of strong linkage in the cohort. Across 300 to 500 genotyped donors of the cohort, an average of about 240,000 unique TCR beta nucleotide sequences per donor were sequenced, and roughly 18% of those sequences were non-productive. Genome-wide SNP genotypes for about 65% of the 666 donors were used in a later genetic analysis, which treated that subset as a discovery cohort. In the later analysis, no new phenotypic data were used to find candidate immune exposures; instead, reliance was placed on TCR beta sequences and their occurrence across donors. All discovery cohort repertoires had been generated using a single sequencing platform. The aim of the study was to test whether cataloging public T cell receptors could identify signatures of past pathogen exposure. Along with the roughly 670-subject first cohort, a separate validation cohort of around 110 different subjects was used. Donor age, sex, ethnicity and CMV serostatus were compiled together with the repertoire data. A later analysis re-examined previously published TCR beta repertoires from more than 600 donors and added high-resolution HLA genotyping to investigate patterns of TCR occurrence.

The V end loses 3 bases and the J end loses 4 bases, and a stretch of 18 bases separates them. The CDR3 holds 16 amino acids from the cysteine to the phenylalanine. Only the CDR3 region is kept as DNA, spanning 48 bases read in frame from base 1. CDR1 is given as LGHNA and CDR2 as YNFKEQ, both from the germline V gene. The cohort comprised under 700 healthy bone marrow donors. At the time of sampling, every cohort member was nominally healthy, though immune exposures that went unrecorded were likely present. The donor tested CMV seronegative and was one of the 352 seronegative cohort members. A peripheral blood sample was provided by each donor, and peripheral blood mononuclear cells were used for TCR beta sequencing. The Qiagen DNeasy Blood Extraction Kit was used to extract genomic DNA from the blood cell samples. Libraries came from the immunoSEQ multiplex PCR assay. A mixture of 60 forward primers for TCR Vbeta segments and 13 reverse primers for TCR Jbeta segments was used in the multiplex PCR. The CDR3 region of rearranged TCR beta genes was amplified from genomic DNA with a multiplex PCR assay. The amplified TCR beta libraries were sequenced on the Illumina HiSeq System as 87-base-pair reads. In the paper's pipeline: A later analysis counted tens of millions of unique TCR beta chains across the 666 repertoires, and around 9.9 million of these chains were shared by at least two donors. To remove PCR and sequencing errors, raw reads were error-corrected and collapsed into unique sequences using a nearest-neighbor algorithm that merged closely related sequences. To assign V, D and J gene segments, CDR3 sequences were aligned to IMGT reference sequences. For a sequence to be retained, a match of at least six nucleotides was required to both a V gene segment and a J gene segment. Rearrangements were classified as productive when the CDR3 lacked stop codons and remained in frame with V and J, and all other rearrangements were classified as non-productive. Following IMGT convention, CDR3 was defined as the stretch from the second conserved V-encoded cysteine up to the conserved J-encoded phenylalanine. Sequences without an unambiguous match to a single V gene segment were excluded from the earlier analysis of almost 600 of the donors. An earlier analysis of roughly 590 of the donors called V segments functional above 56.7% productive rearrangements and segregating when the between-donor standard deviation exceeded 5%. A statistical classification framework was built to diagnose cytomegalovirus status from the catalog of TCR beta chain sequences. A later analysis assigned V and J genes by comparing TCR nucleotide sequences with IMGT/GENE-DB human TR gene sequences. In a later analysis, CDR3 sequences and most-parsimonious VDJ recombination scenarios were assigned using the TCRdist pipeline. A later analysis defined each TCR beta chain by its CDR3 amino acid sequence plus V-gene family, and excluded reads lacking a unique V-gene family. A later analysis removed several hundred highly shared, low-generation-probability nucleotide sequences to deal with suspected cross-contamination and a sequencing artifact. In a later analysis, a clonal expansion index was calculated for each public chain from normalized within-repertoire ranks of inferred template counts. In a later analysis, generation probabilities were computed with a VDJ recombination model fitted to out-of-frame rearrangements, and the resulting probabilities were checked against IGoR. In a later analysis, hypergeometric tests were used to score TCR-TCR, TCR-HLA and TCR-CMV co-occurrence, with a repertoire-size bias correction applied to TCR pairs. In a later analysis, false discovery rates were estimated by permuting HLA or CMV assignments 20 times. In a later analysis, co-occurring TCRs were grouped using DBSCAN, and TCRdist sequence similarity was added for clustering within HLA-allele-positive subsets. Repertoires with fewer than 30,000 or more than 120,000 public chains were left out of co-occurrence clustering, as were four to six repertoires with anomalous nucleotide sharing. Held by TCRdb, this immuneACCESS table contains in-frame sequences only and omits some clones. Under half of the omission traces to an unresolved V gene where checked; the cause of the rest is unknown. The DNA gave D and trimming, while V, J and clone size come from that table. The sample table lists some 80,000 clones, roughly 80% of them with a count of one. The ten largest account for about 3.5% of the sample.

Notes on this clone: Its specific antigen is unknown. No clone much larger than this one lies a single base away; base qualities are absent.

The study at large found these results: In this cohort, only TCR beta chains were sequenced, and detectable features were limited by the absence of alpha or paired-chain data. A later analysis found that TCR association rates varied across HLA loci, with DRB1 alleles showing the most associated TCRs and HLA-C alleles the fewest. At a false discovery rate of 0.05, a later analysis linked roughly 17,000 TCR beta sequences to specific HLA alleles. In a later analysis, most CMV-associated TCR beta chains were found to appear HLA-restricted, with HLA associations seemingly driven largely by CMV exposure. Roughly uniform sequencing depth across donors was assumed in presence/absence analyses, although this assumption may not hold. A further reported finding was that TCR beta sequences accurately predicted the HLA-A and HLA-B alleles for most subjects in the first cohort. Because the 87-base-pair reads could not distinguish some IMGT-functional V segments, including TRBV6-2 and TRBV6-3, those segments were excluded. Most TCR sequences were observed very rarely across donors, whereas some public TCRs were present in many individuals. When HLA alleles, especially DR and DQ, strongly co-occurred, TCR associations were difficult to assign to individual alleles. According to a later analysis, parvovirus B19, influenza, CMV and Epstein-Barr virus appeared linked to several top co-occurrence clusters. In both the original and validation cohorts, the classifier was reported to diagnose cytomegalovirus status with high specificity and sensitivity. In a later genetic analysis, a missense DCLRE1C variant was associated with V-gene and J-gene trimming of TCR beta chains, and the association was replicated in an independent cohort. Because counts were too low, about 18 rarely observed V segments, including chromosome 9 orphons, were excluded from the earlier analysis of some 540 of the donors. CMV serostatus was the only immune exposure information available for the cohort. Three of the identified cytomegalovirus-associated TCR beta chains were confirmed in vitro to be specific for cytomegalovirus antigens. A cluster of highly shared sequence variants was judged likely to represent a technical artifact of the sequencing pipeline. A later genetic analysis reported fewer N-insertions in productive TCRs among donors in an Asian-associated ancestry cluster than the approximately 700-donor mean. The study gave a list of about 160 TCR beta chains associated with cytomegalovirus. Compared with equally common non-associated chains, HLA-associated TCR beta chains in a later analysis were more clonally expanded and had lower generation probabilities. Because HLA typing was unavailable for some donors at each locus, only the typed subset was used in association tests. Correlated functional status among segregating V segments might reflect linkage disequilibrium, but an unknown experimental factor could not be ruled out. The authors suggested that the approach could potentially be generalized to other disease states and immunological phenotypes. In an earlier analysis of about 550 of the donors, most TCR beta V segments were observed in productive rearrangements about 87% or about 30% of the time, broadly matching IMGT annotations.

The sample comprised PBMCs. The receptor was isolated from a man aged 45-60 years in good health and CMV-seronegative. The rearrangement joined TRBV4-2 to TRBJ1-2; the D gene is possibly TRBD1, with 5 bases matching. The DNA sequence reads TGTGCCAGCAGCCAGCACCTGGGGGAGGTACCCTATGGCTACACCTTC. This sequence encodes CASSQHLGEVPYGYTF.